The rows below give T cell receptor beta chains drawn from one sample of a study of blood T cell repertoires in COVID-19. TCRdb keeps only in-frame clones here, not all; method: immunoSEQ multiplex PCR. The sample holds around 270,000 clones, about 91% seen once. The source material was peripheral blood. The receptors stem from a person under 35 with COVID-19, enrolled during active disease. The CDR3 runs from the conserved cysteine through the conserved F or W. A D gene is named only where the DNA matches it firmly. Clone size is shown for a subset of rows, as once, few, many or a class of expanded clone.

abundance: NA
d_gene: NA
j_gene: TRBJ2-1
v_gene: TRBV6-2/TRBV6-3
CDR3aa: CASSWAYNEQFF
CDR3nt: TGTGCCAGCAGTTGGGCGTACAATGAGCAGTTCTTC

abundance: NA
d_gene: NA
j_gene: TRBJ1-1
v_gene: TRBV28
CDR3aa: CASRSRQLNTEAFF
CDR3nt: TGTGCCAGCAGATCCCGACAGCTGAACACTGAAGCTTTCTTT

abundance: NA
d_gene: NA
j_gene: TRBJ2-1
v_gene: TRBV7-9
CDR3aa: CASSSPPNTNEQFF
CDR3nt: TGTGCCAGCAGCTCCCCCCCTAATACCAATGAGCAGTTCTTC

abundance: NA
d_gene: NA
j_gene: TRBJ1-5
v_gene: TRBV2
CDR3aa: CASSGTYNQPQHF
CDR3nt: TGTGCCAGCAGTGGGACTTACAATCAGCCCCAGCATTTT

abundance: NA
d_gene: NA
j_gene: TRBJ1-4
v_gene: TRBV6-5
CDR3aa: CASSFDRRWEKLFF
CDR3nt: TGTGCCAGCAGTTTCGACAGGCGATGGGAAAAACTGTTTTTT

abundance: NA
d_gene: NA
j_gene: TRBJ2-7
v_gene: TRBV15
CDR3aa: CATSSDAGSYEQYF
CDR3nt: TGTGCCACCAGCAGCGACGCAGGGTCCTACGAGCAGTACTTC

abundance: NA
d_gene: NA
j_gene: TRBJ2-3
v_gene: TRBV13
CDR3aa: CASSLRLGVRSDTQYF
CDR3nt: TGTGCCAGCAGCTTACGGTTAGGGGTTAGGTCAGATACGCAGTATTTT

abundance: once
d_gene: TRBD2
j_gene: TRBJ2-1
v_gene: TRBV7-9
CDR3aa: CASISSSGSFWEQFF
CDR3nt: TGTGCCAGCATTTCCAGCAGCGGGAGTTTTTGGGAGCAGTTCTTC

abundance: NA
d_gene: NA
j_gene: TRBJ2-5
v_gene: TRBV11-3
CDR3aa: CASSLRGQETQYF
CDR3nt: TGTGCCAGCAGCCTCAGGGGTCAAGAGACCCAGTACTTC

abundance: NA
d_gene: NA
j_gene: TRBJ1-3
v_gene: TRBV3-1/TRBV3-2
CDR3aa: CASSHYGRGNTIYF
CDR3nt: TGTGCCAGCAGCCACTACGGTCGTGGAAACACCATATATTTT

abundance: NA
d_gene: TRBD1
j_gene: TRBJ2-1
v_gene: TRBV9
CDR3aa: CASSVGDRGHEQFF
CDR3nt: TGTGCCAGCAGCGTAGGGGACAGGGGGCATGAGCAGTTCTTC

abundance: NA
d_gene: TRBD1
j_gene: TRBJ1-2
v_gene: TRBV7-2
CDR3aa: CASSLEGVGQAYGYTF
CDR3nt: TGTGCCAGCAGCTTGGAGGGGGTGGGACAGGCCTATGGCTACACCTTC

abundance: NA
d_gene: TRBD2
j_gene: TRBJ2-3
v_gene: TRBV6-5
CDR3aa: CASSTSGRGDTQYF
CDR3nt: TGTGCCAGCTCGACTAGCGGGAGAGGAGATACGCAGTATTTT

abundance: NA
d_gene: TRBD1
j_gene: TRBJ2-7
v_gene: TRBV28
CDR3aa: CASSSGQGYEQYF
CDR3nt: TGTGCCAGCAGTTCAGGACAGGGCTACGAGCAGTACTTC

abundance: NA
d_gene: NA
j_gene: TRBJ1-2
v_gene: TRBV19
CDR3aa: CASSINSLPSNYGYTF
CDR3nt: TGTGCCAGTAGTATTAACAGCTTGCCATCTAACTATGGCTACACCTTC

abundance: NA
d_gene: TRBD1
j_gene: TRBJ2-7
v_gene: TRBV28
CDR3aa: CASSSTGGTGIFYEQYF
CDR3nt: TGTGCCAGCAGTTCCACCGGGGGGACAGGGATTTTCTACGAGCAGTACTTC

abundance: NA
d_gene: NA
j_gene: TRBJ2-3
v_gene: TRBV27
CDR3aa: CASSSMEGPTDTQYF
CDR3nt: TGTGCCAGCAGTTCAATGGAGGGTCCGACAGATACGCAGTATTTT

abundance: NA
d_gene: TRBD2
j_gene: TRBJ2-5
v_gene: TRBV4-3
CDR3aa: CASSQTGTSGAETQYF
CDR3nt: TGCGCCAGCAGCCAGACCGGGACTAGCGGGGCGGAGACCCAGTACTTC

abundance: NA
d_gene: TRBD2
j_gene: TRBJ2-5
v_gene: TRBV6-5
CDR3aa: CASSWRLAVTETQYF
CDR3nt: TGTGCCAGCAGCTGGAGACTAGCGGTGACGGAGACCCAGTACTTC

abundance: NA
d_gene: NA
j_gene: TRBJ1-2
v_gene: TRBV4-3
CDR3aa: CASSQDGRGGSGGYTF
CDR3nt: TGCGCCAGCAGCCAAGATGGGAGGGGCGGCAGCGGCGGCTACACCTTC

abundance: once
d_gene: TRBD1
j_gene: TRBJ1-6
v_gene: TRBV25-1
CDR3aa: CASGQGRDSPLHF
CDR3nt: TGTGCCAGCGGACAGGGTAGGGATTCACCCCTCCACTTT

abundance: NA
d_gene: TRBD1
j_gene: TRBJ1-2
v_gene: TRBV5-1
CDR3aa: CASSSSTGSRDYGYTF
CDR3nt: TGCGCCAGCAGTTCATCGACAGGGTCGAGGGACTATGGCTACACCTTC

abundance: NA
d_gene: TRBD1
j_gene: TRBJ1-2
v_gene: TRBV12-3/TRBV12-4
CDR3aa: CASSSTGWNGYTF
CDR3nt: TGTGCCAGCAGTTCGACAGGGTGGAATGGCTACACCTTC

abundance: NA
d_gene: NA
j_gene: TRBJ1-5
v_gene: TRBV18
CDR3aa: CASSPGGTGSNQPQHF
CDR3nt: TGTGCCAGCTCACCAGGGGGGACTGGTAGCAATCAGCCCCAGCATTTT

abundance: NA
d_gene: NA
j_gene: TRBJ2-3
v_gene: TRBV28
CDR3aa: CATTGGESDTQYF
CDR3nt: TGTGCAACGACGGGGGGCGAATCGGATACGCAGTATTTT

abundance: few
d_gene: TRBD1
j_gene: TRBJ2-7
v_gene: TRBV6-1
CDR3aa: CASSEGTGWNEQYF
CDR3nt: TGTGCCAGCAGTGAGGGGACAGGGTGGAACGAGCAGTACTTC

abundance: NA
d_gene: NA
j_gene: TRBJ1-2
v_gene: TRBV19
CDR3aa: CASRRGLDSIGYTF
CDR3nt: TGTGCCAGTAGGAGGGGACTGGATAGTATCGGCTACACCTTC

abundance: few
d_gene: NA
j_gene: TRBJ1-3
v_gene: TRBV3-1/TRBV3-2
CDR3aa: CASSPSQGNTIYF
CDR3nt: TGTGCCAGCAGCCCATCACAGGGAAACACCATATATTTT

abundance: NA
d_gene: TRBD2
j_gene: TRBJ2-3
v_gene: TRBV24-1
CDR3aa: CATSGSGRGADTQYF
CDR3nt: TGTGCCACCAGTGGAAGCGGGAGGGGGGCAGATACGCAGTATTTT

abundance: NA
d_gene: NA
j_gene: TRBJ2-2
v_gene: TRBV5-1
CDR3aa: CASSYGADTGELFF
CDR3nt: TGCGCCAGCAGCTATGGGGCGGACACCGGGGAGCTGTTTTTT

abundance: NA
d_gene: TRBD2
j_gene: TRBJ2-1
v_gene: TRBV6-5
CDR3aa: CASSAGTRWSDEQFF
CDR3nt: TGTGCCAGCAGCGCAGGGACTAGGTGGTCCGATGAGCAGTTCTTC

abundance: NA
d_gene: TRBD2
j_gene: TRBJ2-7
v_gene: TRBV7-2
CDR3aa: CASSPQGGLGAEQYF
CDR3nt: TGTGCCAGCAGCCCGCAAGGCGGACTAGGTGCCGAGCAGTACTTC

abundance: NA
d_gene: NA
j_gene: TRBJ2-3
v_gene: TRBV5-1
CDR3aa: CASSLDEGSADTQYF
CDR3nt: TGCGCCAGCAGCTTGGACGAGGGTAGTGCAGATACGCAGTATTTT

abundance: NA
d_gene: NA
j_gene: TRBJ2-2
v_gene: TRBV7-3
CDR3aa: CASSGQGPSANTGELFF
CDR3nt: TGTGCCAGCAGCGGGCAGGGCCCTAGTGCGAACACCGGGGAGCTGTTTTTT

abundance: NA
d_gene: NA
j_gene: TRBJ2-7
v_gene: TRBV2
CDR3aa: CASRDGQRDEQYF
CDR3nt: TGTGCCAGCAGAGATGGACAGAGGGACGAGCAGTACTTC

abundance: few
d_gene: TRBD1
j_gene: TRBJ1-1
v_gene: TRBV5-1
CDR3aa: CASSGGQAIPEAFF
CDR3nt: TGCGCCAGCAGCGGCGGACAGGCGATCCCTGAAGCTTTCTTT

abundance: NA
d_gene: TRBD1
j_gene: TRBJ2-1
v_gene: TRBV28
CDR3aa: CASSSGTGYNEQFF
CDR3nt: TGTGCCAGCAGTTCCGGGACAGGGTACAATGAGCAGTTCTTC

abundance: NA
d_gene: TRBD1
j_gene: TRBJ1-3
v_gene: TRBV7-6
CDR3aa: CASSLGTGSGNTIYF
CDR3nt: TGTGCCAGCAGCTTAGGGACAGGCTCTGGAAACACCATATATTTT

abundance: NA
d_gene: NA
j_gene: TRBJ2-2
v_gene: TRBV7-3
CDR3aa: CASSPQAGNTGELFF
CDR3nt: TGTGCCAGCAGCCCCCAGGCAGGAAACACCGGGGAGCTGTTTTTT

abundance: NA
d_gene: NA
j_gene: TRBJ2-7
v_gene: TRBV24-1
CDR3aa: CATSEGGLPLEQYF
CDR3nt: TGTGCCACCAGTGAGGGGGGACTCCCCCTTGAGCAGTACTTC

abundance: NA
d_gene: NA
j_gene: TRBJ2-1
v_gene: TRBV9
CDR3aa: CASSVAVTGEQFF
CDR3nt: TGTGCCAGCAGCGTAGCGGTGACCGGGGAGCAGTTCTTC

abundance: NA
d_gene: NA
j_gene: TRBJ1-4
v_gene: TRBV5-1
CDR3aa: CASSGGRTATNEKLFF
CDR3nt: TGCGCCAGCAGCGGTGGCAGGACAGCAACTAATGAAAAACTGTTTTTT

abundance: NA
d_gene: TRBD2
j_gene: TRBJ2-1
v_gene: TRBV7-9
CDR3aa: CASIDTREPEQFF
CDR3nt: TGTGCCAGCATTGATACGCGGGAGCCTGAGCAGTTCTTC

abundance: NA
d_gene: NA
j_gene: TRBJ1-1
v_gene: TRBV6-6
CDR3aa: CASSDSLEAFF
CDR3nt: TGTGCCAGCAGTGACTCCCTAGAAGCTTTCTTT

abundance: NA
d_gene: NA
j_gene: TRBJ2-5
v_gene: TRBV27
CDR3aa: CASRETAEETQYF
CDR3nt: TGTGCCAGCAGGGAGACGGCCGAAGAGACCCAGTACTTC

abundance: NA
d_gene: TRBD2
j_gene: TRBJ2-5
v_gene: TRBV5-1
CDR3aa: CASSPLASGRWETQYF
CDR3nt: TGCGCCAGCAGCCCCCTAGCTAGCGGGAGGTGGGAGACCCAGTACTTC